This T cell receptor (beta chain) was captured by sequencing in a study of blood T cells in healthy people across ages. As for the study in general: Template switching caught about one barcoded beta molecule for each two T cells.

This clonotype was observed once. A much larger clone lies one base from this, so it may be a read error. Combining a sample-barcoded 5' primer with a J-beta primer mix, a second PCR ran for about 7 to 11 cycles. TCRdb used MiXCR to reprocess the 5' RACE reads, holding one entry per CDR3 protein. The sample carries some 1.6 million distinct CDR3 sequences, around 36% recorded once. CDR1 is SQVTM, CDR2 ANQGSEA, per germline. The CDR3 totals 14 residues. The origin of this receptor is a woman in her twenties or thirties in good health. The sequencing input was blood. The chain uses TRBV29-1 and TRBJ1-2; TRBD1 aligns across 7 bases. CDR3 bases: TGCGGCGTTTGGACAGGCGATCTTAACTATGGCTACACCTTC. It encodes CGVWTGDLNYGYTF. Together with reference TRBV29-1 and TRBJ1-2, the CDR3 gives the full variable domain: SAVISQKPSRDICQRGTSLTIQCQVDSQVTMMFWYRQQPGQSLTLIATANQGSEATYESGFVIDKFPISRPNLTFSTLTVSNMSPEDSSIYLCGVWTGDLNYGYTFGSGTRLTVV.